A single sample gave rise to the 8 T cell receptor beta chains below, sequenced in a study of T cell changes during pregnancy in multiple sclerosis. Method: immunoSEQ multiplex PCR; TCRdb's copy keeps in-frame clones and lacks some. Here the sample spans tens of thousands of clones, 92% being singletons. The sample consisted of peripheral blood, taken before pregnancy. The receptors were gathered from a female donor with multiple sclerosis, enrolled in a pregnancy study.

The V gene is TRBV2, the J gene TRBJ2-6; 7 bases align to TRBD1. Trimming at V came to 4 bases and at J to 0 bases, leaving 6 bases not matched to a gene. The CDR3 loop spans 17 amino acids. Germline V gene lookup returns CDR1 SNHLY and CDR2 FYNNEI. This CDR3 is CASSGGTVYSGANVLTF. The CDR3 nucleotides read TGTGCCAGCAGTGGGGGGACAGTCTACTCTGGGGCCAACGTCCTGACTTTC. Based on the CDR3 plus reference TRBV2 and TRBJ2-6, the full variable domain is EPEVTQTPSHQVTQMGQEVILRCVPISNHLYFYWYRQILGQKVEFLVSFYNNEISEKSEIFDDQFSVERPDGSNFTLKIRSTKLEDSAMYFCASSGGTVYSGANVLTFGAGSRLTVL.

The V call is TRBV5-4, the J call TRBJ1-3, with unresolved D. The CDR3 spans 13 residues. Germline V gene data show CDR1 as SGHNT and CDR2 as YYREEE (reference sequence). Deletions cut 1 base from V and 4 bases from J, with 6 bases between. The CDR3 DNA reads TGTGCCAGCAGCTTGTCCAGGGGAAACACCATATATTTT. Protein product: CASSLSRGNTIYF.

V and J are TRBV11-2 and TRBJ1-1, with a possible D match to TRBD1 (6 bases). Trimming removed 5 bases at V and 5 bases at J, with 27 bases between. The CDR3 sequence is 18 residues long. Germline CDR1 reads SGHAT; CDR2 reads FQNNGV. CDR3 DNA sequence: TGTGCCAGCAGCCCGCGCCTCCCCTACAGGGTCGAAAGGACTGAAGCTTTCTTT. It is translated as CASSPRLPYRVERTEAFF. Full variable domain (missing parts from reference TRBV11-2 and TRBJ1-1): EAGVAQSPRYKIIEKRQSVAFWCNPISGHATLYWYQQILGQGPKLLIQFQNNGVVDDSQLPKDRFSAERLKGVDSTLKIQPAKLEDSAVYLCASSPRLPYRVERTEAFFGQGTRLTVV.

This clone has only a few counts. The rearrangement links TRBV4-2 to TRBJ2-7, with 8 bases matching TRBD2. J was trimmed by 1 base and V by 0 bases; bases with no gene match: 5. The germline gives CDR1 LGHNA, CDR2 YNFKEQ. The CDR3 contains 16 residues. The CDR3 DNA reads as TGTGCCAGCAGCCAAGATCTGGCGGGAGGTTCCTACGAGCAGTACTTC. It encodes CASSQDLAGGSYEQYF.

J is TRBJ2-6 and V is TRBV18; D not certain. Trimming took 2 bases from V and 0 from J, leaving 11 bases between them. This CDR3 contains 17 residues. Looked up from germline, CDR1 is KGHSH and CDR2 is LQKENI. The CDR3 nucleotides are TGTGCCAGCTCACCAACCCGGGTCATCTCTGGGGCCAACGTCCTGACTTTC. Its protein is CASSPTRVISGANVLTF.

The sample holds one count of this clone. CDR3 nucleotide sequence: TGTGCCAGTAGTAGGTCAAAGGGACAGCTTGGCTATGGCTACACCTTC. This sequence encodes CASSRSKGQLGYGYTF. J is TRBJ1-2 and V is TRBV19; 7 nucleotides match TRBD1. Germline loops: CDR1 LNHDA, CDR2 SQIVND (reference sequence). The CDR3 spans 16 residues. With 4 bases clipped from V and 4 bases from J, the junction kept 12 bases outside the gene matches.

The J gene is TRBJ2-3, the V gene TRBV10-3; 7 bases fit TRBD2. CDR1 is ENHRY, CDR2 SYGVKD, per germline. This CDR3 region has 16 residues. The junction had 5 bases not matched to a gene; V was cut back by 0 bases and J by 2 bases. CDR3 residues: CAISESAGILTDTQYF. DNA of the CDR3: TGTGCCATCAGTGAGTCAGCGGGGATCCTCACAGATACGCAGTATTTT.

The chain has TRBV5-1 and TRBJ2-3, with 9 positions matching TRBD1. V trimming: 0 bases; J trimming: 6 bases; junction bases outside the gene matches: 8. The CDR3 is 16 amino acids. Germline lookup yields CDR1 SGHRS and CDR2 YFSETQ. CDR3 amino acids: CASSLAGTGPPDTQYF. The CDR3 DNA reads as TGCGCCAGCAGCTTGGCCGGGACAGGGCCCCCCGATACGCAGTATTTT.